This T cell receptor (beta chain) was sequenced in a study of blood T cell repertoires in COVID-19. Trimming took off 5 bases at V and 4 bases at J, with 17 bases between the two ends. Germline V gives CDR1 GTSNPN, CDR2 SVGIG (reference sequence). CDR3 size: 14 residues. Data came from immunoSEQ multiplex PCR; TCRdb stores just in-frame clones and leaves some out. The table lists a few hundred thousand clones, around 90% of them singletons. This TCR came from a woman younger than 35 who had recovered from COVID-19. The sample taken for sequencing was PBMCs or T cells enriched from blood (not recorded which). This chain connects TRBV30 to TRBJ1-2; possible D gene TRBD1, 5 bases. CDR3 protein: CAWDFKGIGYGYTF. CDR3 coding DNA: TGTGCCTGGGACTTTAAGGGGATTGGCTATGGCTACACCTTC.